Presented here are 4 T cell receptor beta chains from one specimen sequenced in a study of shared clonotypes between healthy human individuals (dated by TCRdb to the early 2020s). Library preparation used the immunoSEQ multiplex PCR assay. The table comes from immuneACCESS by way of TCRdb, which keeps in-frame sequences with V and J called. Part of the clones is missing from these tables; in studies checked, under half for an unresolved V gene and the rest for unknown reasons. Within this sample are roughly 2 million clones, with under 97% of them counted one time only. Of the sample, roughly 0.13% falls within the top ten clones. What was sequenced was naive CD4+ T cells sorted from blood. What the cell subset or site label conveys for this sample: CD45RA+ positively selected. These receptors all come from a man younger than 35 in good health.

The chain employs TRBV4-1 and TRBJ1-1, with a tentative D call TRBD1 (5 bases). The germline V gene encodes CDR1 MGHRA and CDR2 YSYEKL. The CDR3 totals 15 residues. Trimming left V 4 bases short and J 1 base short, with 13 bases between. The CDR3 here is CASSRNRDRNTEAFF. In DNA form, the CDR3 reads TGCGCCAGCAGCCGAAACCGAGACAGGAACACTGAAGCTTTCTTT.

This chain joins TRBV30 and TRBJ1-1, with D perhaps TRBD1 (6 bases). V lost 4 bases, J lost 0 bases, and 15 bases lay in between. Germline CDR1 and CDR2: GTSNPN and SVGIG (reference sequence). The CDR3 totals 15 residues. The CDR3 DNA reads TGTGCCTGGACAGGACAGTTCTTCATGAACACTGAAGCTTTCTTT. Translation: CAWTGQFFMNTEAFF.

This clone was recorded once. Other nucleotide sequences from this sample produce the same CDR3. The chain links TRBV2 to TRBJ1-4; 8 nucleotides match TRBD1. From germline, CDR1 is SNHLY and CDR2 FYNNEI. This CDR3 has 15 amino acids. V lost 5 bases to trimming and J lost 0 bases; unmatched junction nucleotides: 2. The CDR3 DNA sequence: TGTGCCAGCAGTCTACAGGGGGCAACTAATGAAAAACTGTTTTTT. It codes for CASSLQGATNEKLFF.

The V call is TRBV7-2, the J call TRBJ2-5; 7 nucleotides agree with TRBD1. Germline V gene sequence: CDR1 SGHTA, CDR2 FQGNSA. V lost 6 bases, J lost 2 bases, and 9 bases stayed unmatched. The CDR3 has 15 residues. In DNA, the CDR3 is TGTGCCAGCAGATACGGACAGGTACCACAAGAGACCCAGTACTTC. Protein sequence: CASRYGQVPQETQYF.